The entry that follows covers one T cell receptor beta chain sequence. Its antigen is not identified. Trimming took 6 bases from V and 11 from J, leaving 10 bases between them. Germline V gene data show CDR1 as KGHSH and CDR2 as LQKENI. The CDR3 is 11 residues long. This specimen comes from a study of T cell responses to AZD1222 COVID-19 vaccine. Whole-study results and caveats: A rise in Spike-specific TCR breadth and depth followed two AZD1222 doses. At baseline, seropositivity was found in only 5 to 7 AZD1222 recipients.

Produced via immunoSEQ multiplex PCR; TCRdb's table is partial and in-frame only. The table shows fewer than 120,000 clones, with 65% to 85% occurring only once. Here the sequenced sample was peripheral blood, taken on day 0 of AZD1222 vaccination. The sequence derives from an adult in good health. This chain uses TRBV18 with TRBJ1-4; D is unresolved. The chain's CDR3 is CASSAETKLFF. CDR3 DNA sequence: TGTGCCAGCTCGGCCGAGACCAAACTGTTTTTT.